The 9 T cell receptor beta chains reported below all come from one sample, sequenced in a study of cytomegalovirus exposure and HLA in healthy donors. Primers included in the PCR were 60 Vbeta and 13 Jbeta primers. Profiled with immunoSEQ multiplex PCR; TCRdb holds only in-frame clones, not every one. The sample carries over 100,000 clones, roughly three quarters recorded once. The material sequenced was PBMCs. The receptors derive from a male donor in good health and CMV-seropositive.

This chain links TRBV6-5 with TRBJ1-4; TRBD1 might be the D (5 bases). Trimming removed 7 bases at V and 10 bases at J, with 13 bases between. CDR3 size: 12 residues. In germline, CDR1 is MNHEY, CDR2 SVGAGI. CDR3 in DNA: TGTGCCAGCAACTCGGTCGGGGGAAAACTGTTTTTT. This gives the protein CASNSVGGKLFF.

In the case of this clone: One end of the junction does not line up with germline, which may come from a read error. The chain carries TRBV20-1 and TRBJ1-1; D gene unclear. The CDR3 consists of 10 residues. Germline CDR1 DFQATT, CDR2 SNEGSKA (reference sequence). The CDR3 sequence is CSARDRSPTF. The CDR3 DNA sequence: TGCAGTGCTAGAGATAGAAGCCCGACTTTT.

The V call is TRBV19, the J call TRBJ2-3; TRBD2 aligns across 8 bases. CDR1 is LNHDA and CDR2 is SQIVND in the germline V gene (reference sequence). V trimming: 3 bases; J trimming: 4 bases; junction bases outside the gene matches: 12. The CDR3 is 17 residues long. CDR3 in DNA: TGTGCCAGTAGTATCCTAGCGGGCCCAAGTACCCCAGATACGCAGTATTTT. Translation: CASSILAGPSTPDTQYF.

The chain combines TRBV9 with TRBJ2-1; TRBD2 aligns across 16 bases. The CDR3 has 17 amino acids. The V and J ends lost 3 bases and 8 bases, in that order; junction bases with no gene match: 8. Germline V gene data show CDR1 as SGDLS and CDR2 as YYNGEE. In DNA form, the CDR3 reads TGTGCCAGCAGCGGGTTCGGGACTAGCGGGAGGGCTGATGAGCAGTTCTTC. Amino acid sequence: CASSGFGTSGRADEQFF.

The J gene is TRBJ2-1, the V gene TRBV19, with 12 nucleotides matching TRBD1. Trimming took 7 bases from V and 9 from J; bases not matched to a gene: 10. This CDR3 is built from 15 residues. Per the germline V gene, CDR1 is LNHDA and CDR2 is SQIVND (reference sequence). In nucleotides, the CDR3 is TGTGCCAGTAATTTGTGGGGACAGGGGGCCGGTGAGCAGTTCTTC. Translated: CASNLWGQGAGEQFF.

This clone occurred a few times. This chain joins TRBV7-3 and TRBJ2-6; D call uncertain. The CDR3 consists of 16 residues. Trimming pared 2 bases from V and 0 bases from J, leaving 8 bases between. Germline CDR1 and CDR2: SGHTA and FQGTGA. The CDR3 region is CASSLSERSGANVLTF. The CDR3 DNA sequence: TGTGCCAGCAGCTTATCAGAACGCTCTGGGGCCAACGTCCTGACTTTC.

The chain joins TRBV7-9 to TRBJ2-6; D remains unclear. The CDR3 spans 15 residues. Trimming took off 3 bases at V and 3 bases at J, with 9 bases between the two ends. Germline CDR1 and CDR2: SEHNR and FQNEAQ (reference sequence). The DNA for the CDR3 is TGTGCCAGCAGCTTCGTCAGTGATGGGGCCAACGTCCTGACTTTC. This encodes CASSFVSDGANVLTF.

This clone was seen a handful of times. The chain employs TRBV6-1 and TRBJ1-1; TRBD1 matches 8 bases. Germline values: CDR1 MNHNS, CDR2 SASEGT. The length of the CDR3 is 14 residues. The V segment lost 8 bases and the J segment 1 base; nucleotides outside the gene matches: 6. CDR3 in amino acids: CASETGTGNTEAFF. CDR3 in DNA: TGTGCCAGCGAAACCGGGACAGGGAACACTGAAGCTTTCTTT.

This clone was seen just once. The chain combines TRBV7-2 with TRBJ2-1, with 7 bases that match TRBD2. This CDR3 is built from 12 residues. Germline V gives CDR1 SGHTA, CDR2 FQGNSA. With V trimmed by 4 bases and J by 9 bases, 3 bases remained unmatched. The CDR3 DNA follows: TGTGCCAGCAGCTCACCGGGGGGTGAGCAGTTCTTC. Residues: CASSSPGGEQFF.